The rows below give T cell receptor beta chains drawn from one sample of a study of blood T cell repertoires in COVID-19. TCRdb keeps only in-frame clones here, not all; method: immunoSEQ multiplex PCR. The sample holds fewer than 200,000 clones, over 75% seen once. The specimen was peripheral blood. These receptors came from a woman older than 75 with acute or convalescent COVID-19. The CDR3 runs from the conserved cysteine through the conserved F or W. The D gene is left open where the match is weak. Clone size is stated in some rows and not others, as once, few, many or a class when expanded.

j_gene | v_gene | abundance | d_gene | CDR3aa | CDR3nt
TRBJ1-2 | TRBV7-9 | NA | TRBD1 | CASVLGQPNYGYTF | TGTGCCAGCGTCCTGGGACAGCCTAACTATGGCTACACCTTC
TRBJ2-5 | TRBV2 | NA | TRBD1 | CASSGTGPWRGETQYF | TGTGCCAGCAGCGGGACAGGGCCCTGGCGAGGAGAGACCCAGTACTTC
TRBJ2-2 | TRBV5-1 | NA | TRBD2 | CASSLGLAVTNTGELFF | TGCGCCAGCAGCCTCGGACTAGCGGTTACGAACACCGGGGAGCTGTTTTTT
TRBJ2-7 | TRBV6-5 | once | TRBD2 | CASSYTPGTRSYEQYF | TGTGCCAGCAGTTACACCCCCGGGACTAGAAGCTACGAGCAGTACTTC
TRBJ2-5 | TRBV20-1 | NA | NA | CSVRGGETQYF | TGCAGTGTTCGCGGTGGGGAGACCCAGTACTTC
TRBJ1-2 | TRBV2 | NA | NA | CASSLAGVDGYTF | TGTGCCAGCAGCCTAGCAGGGGTGGATGGCTACACCTTC
TRBJ1-2 | TRBV19 | NA | NA | CASNLGVSADYGYTF | TGTGCCAGTAACTTAGGCGTCTCTGCGGACTATGGCTACACCTTC
TRBJ2-5 | TRBV15 | NA | TRBD1 | CATSRDRGRETQYF | TGTGCCACCAGCAGGGACAGGGGGCGTGAGACCCAGTACTTC
TRBJ1-3 | TRBV27 | few | NA | CASRTGYSGNTIYF | TGTGCCAGCAGAACAGGGTACTCTGGAAACACCATATATTTT
TRBJ1-1 | TRBV14 | NA | NA | CASRRSGGLANLFVF | TGTGCCAGCAGACGCTCGGGGGGGCTCGCGAATTTATTTGTCTTT
TRBJ1-2 | TRBV27 | NA | TRBD1 | CASSLQGAADYGYTF | TGTGCCAGCAGCCTCCAGGGGGCTGCCGACTATGGCTACACCTTC
TRBJ2-3 | TRBV19 | once | TRBD2 | CASSTQLAGVSTDTQYF | TGTGCCAGTAGTACCCAACTAGCGGGGGTAAGCACAGATACGCAGTATTTT
TRBJ1-1 | TRBV5-4 | once | NA | CASSLYQATEAFF | TGTGCCAGCAGCTTATATCAGGCCACTGAAGCTTTCTTT
TRBJ1-4 | TRBV29-1 | NA | NA | CSVDRGEKLFF | TGCAGCGTTGATAGAGGTGAAAAACTGTTTTTT
TRBJ2-1 | TRBV7-2 | NA | NA | CASSLVGGSYNEQFF | TGTGCCAGCAGCTTAGTCGGGGGCTCCTACAATGAGCAGTTCTTC
TRBJ1-2 | TRBV19 | NA | NA | CASRATLREFLSYGYTF | TGTGCCAGTAGAGCCACCCTTCGCGAGTTCCTTAGCTATGGCTACACCTTC
TRBJ2-5 | TRBV6-2/TRBV6-3 | NA | TRBD1 | CASSPRDRGLQETQYF | TGTGCCAGCAGCCCTAGGGACAGGGGGCTTCAAGAGACCCAGTACTTC
TRBJ1-4 | TRBV4-1 | few | NA | CASSHPSRQSNEKLFF | TGCGCCAGCAGCCACCCCTCGCGGCAAAGTAATGAAAAACTGTTTTTT
TRBJ2-3 | TRBV5-4 | NA | NA | CASSLQTTDTQYF | TGTGCCAGCAGCTTACAGACCACAGATACGCAGTATTTT
TRBJ1-3 | TRBV2 | NA | NA | CASRVFLSPGNTIYF | TGTGCCAGCAGGGTCTTTTTAAGCCCTGGAAACACCATATATTTT
TRBJ2-5 | TRBV7-9 | once | TRBD1 | CASSLEQGPSETQYF | TGTGCCAGCAGCTTGGAACAGGGGCCTTCGGAGACCCAGTACTTC
TRBJ2-3 | TRBV6-1 | NA | NA | CASRRSDTQYF | TGTGCCAGCAGGAGGTCCGATACGCAGTATTTT
TRBJ2-7 | TRBV11-2 | NA | TRBD1 | CASSLEQGIEQYF | TGTGCCAGCAGCTTAGAACAGGGGATCGAGCAGTACTTC
TRBJ2-5 | TRBV5-1 | NA | TRBD2 | CASSLGTSGRGETQYF | TGCGCCAGCAGCCTCGGGACTAGCGGGAGGGGGGAGACCCAGTACTTC
TRBJ2-3 | TRBV20-1 | NA | NA | CSASPAGPTDTQYF | TGCAGTGCTAGTCCGGCAGGGCCCACAGATACGCAGTATTTT
TRBJ2-3 | TRBV18 | NA | NA | CASSPYMSTDTQYF | TGTGCCAGCTCCCCATATATGAGCACAGATACGCAGTATTTT
TRBJ2-5 | TRBV5-1 | many | NA | CASSWGVGQQETQYF | TGCGCCAGCAGCTGGGGTGTAGGACAGCAAGAGACCCAGTACTTC
TRBJ2-5 | TRBV4-3 | once | NA | CASSHARGGETQYF | TGCGCCAGCAGCCATGCAAGGGGAGGAGAGACCCAGTACTTC
TRBJ2-5 | TRBV2 | NA | NA | CASSGEYQETQYF | TGTGCCAGCAGTGGGGAGTACCAAGAGACCCAGTACTTC
TRBJ2-2 | TRBV5-8 | NA | NA | CASSLAAGRTGELFF | TGTGCCAGCAGCTTGGCCGCAGGGCGAACCGGGGAGCTGTTTTTT
TRBJ2-6 | TRBV7-3 | NA | TRBD1 | CASSFRGLGANVLTF | TGTGCCAGCAGCTTCAGGGGGCTTGGGGCCAACGTCCTGACTTTC
TRBJ1-2 | TRBV6-5 | NA | TRBD1 | CASSSPGQGTRDGYTF | TGTGCCAGCAGTTCTCCTGGACAGGGCACGAGGGATGGCTACACCTTC
TRBJ2-1 | TRBV7-9 | NA | NA | CASSTVEPYNEQFF | TGTGCCAGCAGCACAGTGGAACCTTACAATGAGCAGTTCTTC
TRBJ1-2 | TRBV4-3 | NA | TRBD1 | CASSRPGTAYGYTF | TGCGCCAGCAGCAGACCCGGGACAGCATATGGCTACACCTTC
TRBJ2-7 | TRBV11-2 | NA | TRBD2 | CASSLAGGPGEQYF | TGTGCCAGCAGCTTAGCGGGAGGGCCGGGGGAGCAGTACTTC
TRBJ2-3 | TRBV19 | NA | TRBD1 | CASSTYRGTSRDTQYF | TGTGCCAGTAGTACCTACAGGGGGACAAGTAGGGATACGCAGTATTTT
TRBJ1-2 | TRBV5-4 | few | NA | CASSPQSSNYGYTF | TGTGCCAGCAGCCCCCAGTCCTCTAACTATGGCTACACCTTC
TRBJ2-1 | TRBV27 | NA | NA | CASSSPPNNNEQFF | TGTGCCAGCAGTTCTCCACCGAACAACAATGAGCAGTTCTTC
TRBJ1-6 | TRBV27 | NA | NA | CASSSLRGAGNSPLHF | TGTGCCAGCAGTTCGCTGCGGGGTGCTGGTAATTCACCCCTCCACTTT
TRBJ1-5 | TRBV12-5 | NA | NA | CASGLPSSSGNQPQHF | TGTGCTAGTGGTTTGCCAAGTAGCAGCGGTAATCAGCCCCAGCATTTT
TRBJ1-4 | TRBV19 | NA | NA | CASKLTEGKLFF | TGTGCCAGTAAACTCACGGAGGGAAAACTGTTTTTT
TRBJ1-1 | TRBV18 | once | NA | CASSFEEGTEAFF | TGTGCCAGCTCATTCGAGGAGGGCACTGAAGCTTTCTTT
TRBJ2-5 | TRBV12-3/TRBV12-4 | NA | NA | CASSFTLETQYF | TGTGCCAGCAGTTTCACATTAGAGACCCAGTACTTC
TRBJ1-2 | TRBV29-1 | NA | NA | CSVEDPAGEGYTF | TGCAGCGTTGAAGATCCGGCAGGGGAAGGCTACACCTTC
TRBJ1-6 | TRBV4-2 | NA | TRBD1 | CASSQGTGESSYNSPLHF | TGTGCCAGCAGCCAAGGGACAGGCGAAAGCTCCTATAATTCACCCCTCCACTTT
TRBJ2-7 | TRBV29-1 | NA | NA | CSVESQGGSYEQYF | TGCAGCGTTGAATCCCAGGGGGGCTCCTACGAGCAGTACTTC
TRBJ2-1 | TRBV4-1 | medium-sized | NA | CASSQDLSTAVSYNEQFF | TGCGCCAGCAGCCAAGATCTTAGTACCGCCGTCTCCTACAATGAGCAGTTCTTC
TRBJ2-1 | TRBV5-6 | once | TRBD2 | CASSLASGGPSSYNEQFF | TGTGCCAGCAGCTTGGCTAGCGGGGGCCCTAGCTCCTACAATGAGCAGTTCTTC